This T cell receptor beta chain was documented in a study of blood T cell repertoires in COVID-19. In the study overall: Acute-phase and convalescent COVID-19 samples originated in the United States, Italy and Spain. T cells, B-cell-depleted T cells, or PBMCs provided the cDNA or gDNA that served as material.

This clone was detected a few times. As handled by the study authors: Nucleated cell number was recorded as an estimate derived from reference gene primer amplification. Only in-frame clones appear in the TCRdb table, and some are missing; sequencing was by immunoSEQ multiplex PCR. The DNA was the basis for D and trimming; V, J and clone size are from that table. The sample carries more than 200,000 clones, roughly 80% recorded once. The germline V gene encodes CDR1 MDHEN and CDR2 SYDVKM. V gave up 5 bases and J gave up 0 bases; unmatched junction bases: 5. The CDR3 runs to 15 residues. This chain connects TRBV28 to TRBJ2-7; 9 bases agree with TRBD2. The TCR sequence derives from an elderly woman with acute or convalescent COVID-19. Sample: peripheral blood. This CDR3 is CASSTSGWSSYEQYF. The CDR3, as DNA: TGTGCCAGCAGTACTAGCGGGTGGAGCTCCTACGAGCAGTACTTC.